This TCR beta chain was sequenced during a study of T cells in Graves' hyperthyroidism and ophthalmopathy (dated by TCRdb to between 2017 and 2020). Background on the whole study: Peripheral blood samples were taken at initial diagnosis, before any treatment was given. To identify TCR V-J signatures that set the groups apart, the researchers used a discovery cohort of about a hundred patients, made up of fewer than 50 with Graves' ophthalmopathy and around 58 with stable Graves' hyperthyroidism. Whether ophthalmopathy could be predicted prospectively was tested in an independent validation cohort made up of 18 hyperthyroidism patients plus 17 patients who later progressed to ophthalmopathy. The 95 to 100 discovery patients were randomly split 7:3 into training and test sets. The study also compared thyroid tissue and blood T-cell repertoires from 6 or 7 Graves' hyperthyroidism patients. After sampling, hyperthyroidism patients received methimazole starting at 30 mg daily, and ophthalmopathy patients received high-dose intravenous methylprednisolone. TCR Vbeta CDR3 sequencing of 120 to 150 peripheral blood samples (43 ophthalmopathy, about 75 hyperthyroidism and roughly 17 progressor patients) is reported in the paper.

TCR beta CDR3 regions were amplified from RNA transcripts. For the first round of RT-PCR on the TCR CDR3, the HTBI primer set was used together with the Qiagen OneStep RT-PCR kit. A second multiplex PCR round built the libraries, followed by size selection and purification. Sequencing of the libraries was done on an Illumina HiSeq2000 using paired-end 100 bp reads. Concerning the study's data processing: Raw data were processed with SOAPnuke, discarding reads with adapters, uncalled bases, mean Phred below 15, or no exact constant-primer or identifier match. High-quality paired reads were merged using COPE v1.2.5, and each unique nucleotide sequence was defined as a clonotype. MiTCR v1.1 was used to align the clonotypes against IMGT TRBV, TRBD and TRBJ reference segments. The analysis was restricted to V-J combinations with a frequency above 0.0001, which together covered approximately 99% of the repertoires. A TCS score was defined as the ratio of F50 (clonal expansion) to E x V (chaos), with BLOSUM62-based TCRdist applied between CDR3 peptides within each V-J. Welch's t-statistics and random forest reduced roughly 500 V-J features to 10 to 15, which were used in a naive Bayes classifier (R e1071). TCRdb redid the processing of the public reads, applying fastp at Q25 and MiXCR, and retained in-frame beta chains. Every distinct CDR3 protein forms one entry, paired with its most common genes and DNA. What appears here as the V and J calls and clone size reflects TCRdb's work, not the paper's. Recorded for this sample are under 300,000 distinct CDR3 sequences; under 30% of them occurred a single time. Together, the top ten hold 20% to 30% of the sample.

Hyperthyroidism patients were newly diagnosed, with disease duration under 2 months, and aged 18 to 65 years. Exclusion was applied to patients with uncontrolled infections, other autoimmune diseases, pregnancy or lactation. Clinical symptoms, serum thyroxine and TRAb, thyroid ultrasound, and orbital computed tomography formed the basis for the diagnoses. Blood from progressor patients was collected at the time of first diagnosis with hyperthyroidism, before any ophthalmopathy symptoms had appeared. Ficoll-Paque density gradient centrifugation was used to isolate PBMCs from 8.5 to 10 ml of fresh peripheral blood. Progressor patients were first diagnosed with Graves' hyperthyroidism and then developed ophthalmopathy during follow-up. Trizol reagent was used to extract total RNA, and RNA quality was then checked on an Agilent 2100 Bioanalyzer. This clonotype was detected ten times or more. Its cognate antigen has yet to be identified. No much larger clone exists at a distance of one base, and base qualities are not known.

Findings and caveats that apply to the study as a whole: In validation, the model predicted progression to ophthalmopathy with approximately 71% sensitivity and roughly 72% specificity, a median of about six months before onset. Ophthalmopathy was separated from stable hyperthyroidism by a 13 V-J signature model, with roughly 88% sensitivity and roughly 84% specificity obtained in cross-validation and 80%/75% obtained in testing. No statistical method was used to fix the sample size in advance, and group allocation was not hidden from the investigators. Most expanded thyroid clonotypes (frequency above 0.001) were also found in blood, which suggests that blood repertoires may mirror thyroid immune responses.

V and J are truncated by 3 bases and 0 bases respectively, leaving an intervening sequence of 10 bases. The CDR3 sequence holds 15 residues, the cysteine and phenylalanine included. The only DNA kept is the CDR3, 45 bases in frame from the first base. Sequences KGHDR (CDR1) and SFDVKD (CDR2) are obtained from the germline V gene. The chain is encoded by TRBV24-1 joined to TRBJ2-5; no D gene is confidently identified. The clonotype comes from a man in his forties with Graves' hyperthyroidism that later progressed to Graves' ophthalmopathy. Sequencing was carried out using blood. The CDR3 protein: CATSDPYKDQETQYF. The DNA reads TGTGCCACCAGTGATCCCTACAAGGACCAAGAGACCCAGTACTTC.